The 24 T cell receptor beta chains given below trace back to one sample, sequenced in a study of cytomegalovirus exposure and HLA in healthy donors. The PCR made use of 60 Vbeta and 13 Jbeta primers. Generated by immunoSEQ multiplex PCR, the TCRdb table keeps only in-frame clones and is missing some. This sample's table reports over 50,000 clones. Sequenced sample: PBMCs. The receptors come from a man aged 50 or older in good health and CMV-seropositive.

The chain joins TRBV2 to TRBJ1-1; no clear D gene. The germline CDR1 and CDR2 sequences are SNHLY and FYNNEI. This CDR3 region has 12 residues. The germline V and J ends were trimmed by 7 bases and 1 base, with 7 bases remaining between them. CDR3 bases: TGTGCCAGCATCTCAGGGAACACTGAAGCTTTCTTT. The encoded protein is CASISGNTEAFF.

The chain carries TRBV19 and TRBJ1-1, with 7 bases that match TRBD1. The CDR3 consists of 15 residues. V gave up 1 base and J gave up 5 bases; unmatched junction bases: 7. Germline values: CDR1 LNHDA, CDR2 SQIVND (reference sequence). The CDR3 spells CASSIGAGGLTEAFF. The CDR3 DNA is TGTGCCAGTAGTATAGGGGCAGGGGGATTGACTGAAGCTTTCTTT.

The rearrangement links TRBV6-5 to TRBJ1-1; no clear D gene. The V and J ends lost 6 bases and 1 base respectively, with 6 bases between them. Per germline, CDR1 MNHEY and CDR2 SVGAGI. This CDR3 is built from 12 residues. The DNA of the CDR3 is TGTGCCAGCAGAAACGGGAACACTGAAGCTTTCTTT. It yields the protein CASRNGNTEAFF.

The chain is built from TRBV28 and TRBJ1-1, with 8 bases identical to TRBD1. V gave up 7 bases and J gave up 1 base; unmatched junction bases: 11. The CDR3 runs 16 residues. Germline values: CDR1 MDHEN, CDR2 SYDVKM. The CDR3 loop reads CASTPGQGASNTEAFF. The CDR3 nucleotides are TGTGCCAGCACCCCTGGACAGGGAGCTTCGAACACTGAAGCTTTCTTT.

The J gene is TRBJ1-6, the V gene TRBV28; the D is unclear. Per germline, CDR1 MDHEN and CDR2 SYDVKM. Trimming stripped 1 base from V and 8 bases from J, with 9 bases between. The CDR3 sequence is 14 residues long. CDR3 in amino acids: CASSLSGHYSPLHF. The CDR3, as DNA: TGTGCCAGCAGTTTATCAGGCCATTATTCACCCCTCCACTTT.

This sequence joins TRBV7-2 and TRBJ2-1, with D unresolved. V was cut by 5 bases and J by 10 bases, with 12 bases left in between. This CDR3 is 12 amino acids long. Germline CDR1 is SGHTA and CDR2 is FQGNSA. The CDR3 bases are TGTGCCAGCAGCCCCTTTGCCAGGGAGCAGTTCTTC. It translates to CASSPFAREQFF. Full variable domain (remainder filled in from reference TRBV7-2 and TRBJ2-1): GAGVSQSPSNKVTEKGKDVELRCDPISGHTALYWYRQSLGQGLEFLIYFQGNSAPDKSGLPSDRFSAERTGGSVSTLTIQRTQQEDSAVYLCASSPFAREQFFGPGTRLTVL.

Points on this clone: Other DNA sequences in the same sample also yield this CDR3. The gene calls are TRBV6-6 and TRBJ1-2, with 7 bases matching TRBD1. This CDR3 comprises 12 residues. The junction had 2 bases not matched to a gene; V was cut back by 8 bases and J by 2 bases. Germline CDR1 and CDR2: MNHNY and SVGAGI (reference sequence). The CDR3 DNA reads as TGTGCCAGCTCACAGGGGAACTATGGCTACACCTTC. It specifies CASSQGNYGYTF.

The chain recombines TRBV18 with TRBJ2-5, with TRBD1 matching 10 bases. The CDR3 totals 14 residues. The trim removed 2 bases at V and 5 bases at J, leaving 2 bases unmatched. Per the germline V gene, CDR1 is KGHSH and CDR2 is LQKENI. The CDR3 reads CASSPVDRGETQYF. DNA of the CDR3: TGTGCCAGCTCACCAGTGGACAGGGGGGAGACCCAGTACTTC. Variable domain in full (rest from reference TRBV18 and TRBJ2-5): NAGVMQNPRHLVRRRGQEARLRCSPMKGHSHVYWYRQLPEEGLKFMVYLQKENIIDESGMPKERFSAEFPKEGPSILRIQQVVRGDSAAYFCASSPVDRGETQYFGPGTRLLVL.

The chain links TRBV18 to TRBJ2-1, with no clear D. The V gene lost 2 bases and the J gene lost 5 bases, with 13 bases spanning the gap. The CDR3 contains 15 residues. CDR1 and CDR2 from the germline V gene are KGHSH and LQKENI. This chain's CDR3 is CASSPVLSQHNEQFF. DNA of the CDR3: TGTGCCAGCTCACCAGTCCTGAGCCAACACAATGAGCAGTTCTTC.

The chain recombines TRBV5-1 with TRBJ2-2, with TRBD2 matching over 7 bases. The CDR3 contains 16 residues. The V segment lost 4 bases and the J segment 6 bases; nucleotides outside the gene matches: 12. The germline V gene has CDR1 SGHRS and CDR2 YFSETQ. The CDR3 reads CASSPTTSRAAGELFF. CDR3 bases: TGCGCCAGCAGCCCGACGACTAGCCGGGCAGCCGGGGAGCTGTTTTTT.

The chain has TRBV27 and TRBJ2-7; 9 nucleotides agree with TRBD1. CDR3 length: 14 amino acids. V was clipped by 4 bases and J by 4 bases; unmatched bases: 5. The germline gives CDR1 MNHEY, CDR2 SMNVEV (reference sequence). CDR3 loop: CASSSTGGDYEQYF. As DNA, the CDR3 is TGTGCCAGCAGTTCAACAGGGGGCGATTACGAGCAGTACTTC.

This chain links TRBV6-5 with TRBJ1-2; D is possibly TRBD1 (6 bases). Trimming removed 6 bases from V and 8 bases from J, with 16 bases in between. CDR3 length: 13 residues. Germline values: CDR1 MNHEY, CDR2 SVGAGI. CDR3 DNA: TGTGCCAGCAGGCCAGGGGATTCGGGCGGCTACACCTTC. Its translation: CASRPGDSGGYTF.

The chain carries TRBV6-1 and TRBJ1-1, with 8 bases that match TRBD1. The CDR3 runs to 15 residues. From germline, CDR1 is MNHNS and CDR2 SASEGT. V trimming: 6 bases; J trimming: 2 bases; junction bases outside the gene matches: 8. The CDR3 DNA sequence: TGTGCCAGCAGGGTAAACGGACAGGGTAACACTGAAGCTTTCTTT. Amino acids: CASRVNGQGNTEAFF.

V usage is TRBV11-2 and J usage is TRBJ1-5; a weak D match, TRBD1 (6 bases). The germline V gene encodes CDR1 SGHAT and CDR2 FQNNGV. Trimming shortened V by 4 bases and J by 6 bases, and 16 bases separated the two germline ends. The CDR3 covers 15 residues. The CDR3 sequence is CASSSLTGRGQPQHF. In DNA, the CDR3 is TGTGCCAGCAGCTCACTTACAGGGAGAGGTCAGCCCCAGCATTTT.

This sequence joins TRBV6-1 and TRBJ1-3; 7 nucleotides line up with TRBD1. The germline CDR1 and CDR2 sequences are MNHNS and SASEGT. This CDR3 is built from 16 residues. Trimming took 4 bases from V and 0 from J; bases not matched to a gene: 6. CDR3 amino acids: CASSGGTANSGNTIYF. CDR3 sequence (DNA): TGTGCCAGCAGTGGAGGGACAGCAAACTCTGGAAACACCATATATTTT.

The chain couples TRBV30 to TRBJ1-1; a possible D gene is TRBD1 (5 bases). Trimming took off 3 bases at V and 0 bases at J, with 8 bases between the two ends. Germline V lookup: CDR1 GTSNPN, CDR2 SVGIG (reference sequence). The CDR3 loop spans 13 amino acids. The CDR3, as DNA: TGTGCCTGGAGAAGGGGCATGAACACTGAAGCTTTCTTT. It codes for CAWRRGMNTEAFF.

Here the CDR3 reads CASSSQETQYF. CDR3 nucleotide sequence: TGTGCCAGCAGCTCTCAAGAGACCCAGTACTTC. J is TRBJ2-5 and V is TRBV7-9; D gene ambiguous. Germline values: CDR1 SEHNR, CDR2 FQNEAQ (reference sequence). The CDR3 runs 11 residues. Trimming removed 4 bases at V and 2 bases at J, with 2 bases between.

This rearrangement joins TRBV9 to TRBJ2-3; D perhaps matches TRBD2 (6 bases). In germline, CDR1 is SGDLS, CDR2 YYNGEE. The CDR3 totals 16 residues. V was shortened by 3 bases and J by 0 bases, with 14 bases between the two germline ends. For the CDR3, the DNA is TGTGCCAGCAGCGCCGGGACTCTTACTAGCACAGATACGCAGTATTTT. This gives the protein CASSAGTLTSTDTQYF.

This chain joins TRBV5-6 and TRBJ1-1, with TRBD1 identical over 8 bases. After removal of 0 bases from V and 4 bases from J, the junction contained 2 bases not matched to a gene. Per germline, CDR1 SGHDT and CDR2 YYEEEE. The CDR3 contains 14 residues. The CDR3 region has the DNA TGTGCCAGCAGCTTGGCAGGGGGCACCACTGAAGCTTTCTTT. Its translation is CASSLAGGTTEAFF.

The chain links TRBV6-5 to TRBJ1-6; D possibly corresponds to TRBD1 (5 bases). Trimming removed 4 bases at V and 6 bases at J, with 13 bases between. The CDR3 length is 15 residues. CDR1 MNHEY and CDR2 SVGAGI come from the germline V gene. The CDR3 nucleotides read TGTGCCAGCAGTTTGGGGACGGGACTTAATTCACCCCTCCACTTT. Protein: CASSLGTGLNSPLHF.

This sequence joins TRBV6-1 and TRBJ2-7; 7 nucleotides agree with TRBD1. The CDR3 is 14 amino acids. Germline V CDR1 and CDR2: MNHNS, SASEGT. V dropped 5 bases and J dropped 6; count of bases not matched to a gene: 10. This CDR3 reads CASSQQGRRGEQYF. The CDR3 DNA is TGTGCCAGCAGTCAACAGGGGAGACGGGGCGAGCAGTACTTC.

The V gene is TRBV29-1, the J gene TRBJ1-2, with unresolved D. CDR1 and CDR2 from the germline V gene are SQVTM and ANQGSEA. V dropped 6 bases and J dropped 4 bases, with 12 bases sitting between them. This CDR3 has 12 residues. The CDR3 region has the DNA TGCAGCGTCAGCGACCTGGGCTATGGCTACACCTTC. Residues: CSVSDLGYGYTF.

The chain has TRBV18 and TRBJ2-7; 8 bases align to TRBD2. CDR3 length: 16 residues. Germline CDR1 and CDR2: KGHSH and LQKENI. V lost 5 bases, J lost 1 base, and 10 bases stayed unmatched. CDR3 sequence (DNA): TGTGCCAGCTCAAAAACCACGGGGACTAGTTCCTACGAGCAGTACTTC. It translates to CASSKTTGTSSYEQYF.

This chain links TRBV30 with TRBJ2-3, with 8 bases lining up with TRBD1. With V trimmed by 2 bases and J by 1 base, 5 bases remained unmatched. CDR1 GTSNPN and CDR2 SVGIG come from the germline V gene (reference sequence). The CDR3 length is 15 residues. CDR3 amino acids: CAWSRTGKRTDTQYF. The CDR3, as DNA: TGTGCCTGGAGTCGGACAGGGAAACGCACAGATACGCAGTATTTT.